This record concerns one TCR beta chain sequence. With a J-beta primer mix and a sample-barcoded 5' primer, a second PCR ran 7 to 11 cycles. MiXCR, run by TCRdb on the 5' RACE reads, gives a single entry per CDR3 protein. The table records almost 550,000 distinct CDR3 sequences, 24% of them present only once. The data originate from a study of blood T cells in healthy people across ages. The germline V and J ends were trimmed by 5 bases and 7 bases, with 24 bases remaining between them. Germline V gene sequence: CDR1 MDHEN, CDR2 SYDVKM. The CDR3 consists of 16 residues. Isolated per sample were at least 6 million PBMCs. The sample was also reused in another study, on T cells of mothers and their children. Per that study: During the second PCR, the M1S primer introduced sample barcodes along with 2-4 random nucleotides.

The sequence derives from a boy under 18 in good health. Sequencing was carried out using blood. This sequence joins TRBV28 and TRBJ2-7; the D gene is possibly TRBD2 (7 bases). The CDR3 here is CASSPSEGGGYNEQYF. CDR3 coding DNA: TGTGCCAGCAGTCCGTCAGAGGGGGGGGGCTACAATGAGCAGTACTTC.